The 22 T cell receptor beta chains reported below all come from one sample, sequenced in a study of identical twins. In TCRdb, the 5' RACE reads were re-called with MiXCR into one record per CDR3 protein. The sample consists of 350,000 to 400,000 distinct CDR3 sequences, about 9% of them appearing once. What was sequenced was naive T cells sorted from blood. All receptors derive from a woman in her forties or fifties in good health.

This clonotype was observed a handful of times. The V gene is TRBV18, the J gene TRBJ2-3; D is tentatively TRBD1 or TRBD2 (6 bases each). The germline V and J ends were trimmed by 2 bases and 2 bases, with 14 bases remaining between them. Germline loops: CDR1 KGHSH, CDR2 LQKENI. The CDR3 runs 16 residues. This chain's CDR3 is CASSPKNRDFTDTQYF. The CDR3 DNA reads TGTGCCAGCTCACCAAAGAACAGGGACTTCACAGATACGCAGTATTTT.

J is TRBJ2-3 and V is TRBV11-3; D is undetermined. Germline V gene lookup returns CDR1 SGHNT and CDR2 YENEEA. This CDR3 comprises 14 residues. Trimming stripped 1 base from V and 5 bases from J, with 10 bases between. CDR3 sequence reads: CASSLAALGDTQYF. The CDR3 DNA is TGTGCCAGCAGCTTAGCGGCCCTGGGAGATACGCAGTATTTT.

J is TRBJ2-5 and V is TRBV3-1; D ambiguous. The germline V gene encodes CDR1 LGHDT and CDR2 YNNKEL (reference sequence). V was pared by 4 bases and J by 0 bases, with 6 bases between. This CDR3 spans 13 amino acids. As DNA, the CDR3 is TGTGCCAGCAGCCGGCGGTACCAAGAGACCCAGTACTTC. Its translation: CASSRRYQETQYF.

This clonotype was seen a few times. The J gene is TRBJ1-6, the V gene TRBV30, with D possibly TRBD1 on 5 matching bases. The CDR3 contains 13 residues. V shed 5 bases and J shed 10 bases, with 15 bases lying between them. CDR1 and CDR2 (germline): GTSNPN, SVGIG (reference sequence). The CDR3 loop is CAWLAGPESPLHF. The DNA for the CDR3 is TGTGCCTGGCTGGCGGGGCCCGAATCACCCCTCCACTTT.

This clonotype was found a few times. This chain links TRBV12-3 or TRBV12-4 with TRBJ1-1; D remains ambiguous. The CDR3 contains 12 residues. V was pared by 6 bases and J by 5 bases, with 10 bases between. CDR3 region: CASSQRSTEAFF. In DNA, the CDR3 is TGTGCCAGCAGCCAAAGAAGTACTGAAGCTTTCTTT.

This clonotype has a count of ten or more. The V gene is TRBV29-1, the J gene TRBJ2-7; the D is unclear. CDR1 is SQVTM and CDR2 is ANQGSEA in the germline V gene. V was clipped by 4 bases and J by 3 bases, with 7 bases between them. This CDR3 spans 11 amino acids. The CDR3 protein is CSVAAGYEQYF. The CDR3 region has the DNA TGCAGCGTTGCTGCAGGCTACGAGCAGTACTTC.

In this sample, this clonotype turned up a few times. The chain couples TRBV5-1 to TRBJ2-7; either TRBD1 or TRBD2 may supply D (6 bases each). Germline assignment: CDR1 SGHRS and CDR2 YFSETQ. CDR3 size: 19 residues. V was cut by 0 bases and J by 3 bases, with 25 bases left in between. CDR3 in DNA: TGCGCCAGCAGCTTGGCAACCCGGGGGCCGGGGAGCATTTACTACGAGCAGTACTTC. Translation gives CASSLATRGPGSIYYEQYF.

This clonotype was counted between two and nine times. The chain uses TRBV5-1 and TRBJ1-1; no firm D call. Germline V gene data show CDR1 as SGHRS and CDR2 as YFSETQ. CDR3 length: 14 amino acids. V lost 7 bases and J 0 bases, leaving 13 bases between the germline ends. The CDR3 DNA follows: TGCGCCAGCGCCGTAGGAGGGATGAACACTGAAGCTTTCTTT. Its translation is CASAVGGMNTEAFF.

This clonotype was detected only a few times. This sequence joins TRBV28 and TRBJ2-1, with 7 bases matching TRBD1. In germline, CDR1 is MDHEN, CDR2 SYDVKM. This CDR3 has 14 amino acids. Losses at the gene ends were 4 bases for V and 10 bases for J; bases not matched to a gene: 10. The DNA for the CDR3 is TGTGCCAGCAGTTCCTGGGACAGCGTGAGCGAGCAGTTCTTC. It encodes CASSSWDSVSEQFF. Full variable domain (remainder filled in from reference TRBV28 and TRBJ2-1): DVKVTQSSRYLVKRTGEKVFLECVQDMDHENMFWYRQDPGLGLRLIYFSYDVKMKEKGDIPEGYSVSREKKERFSLILESASTNQTSMYLCASSSWDSVSEQFFGPGTRLTVL.

In nucleotides, the CDR3 is TGTGCCAGCTCTTCCCCCAGCGCCCTCGGGGAGCAGTACGTC. The encoded protein is CASSSPSALGEQYV. This sequence joins TRBV11-2 and TRBJ2-7; D uncertain. The CDR3 sequence is 14 residues long. The germline V gene has CDR1 SGHAT and CDR2 FQNNGV. V was pared by 8 bases and J by 7 bases, with 21 bases between.

The chain recombines TRBV24-1 with TRBJ2-1; D unclear. Trimming cost V 4 bases and J 9 bases, with 6 bases left between them. The CDR3 covers 11 residues. CDR1 is KGHDR and CDR2 is SFDVKD in the germline V gene. The CDR3 coding sequence is TGTGCCACCAGTGAAACGGGTGAGCAGTTCTTC. This sequence encodes CATSETGEQFF.

This clonotype occurred a few times. CDR3 sequence reads: CSAVRRGLSTEAFF. The CDR3 DNA reads TGCAGTGCTGTACGCAGGGGGCTAAGTACTGAAGCTTTCTTT. The chain joins TRBV20-1 to TRBJ1-1; 8 positions match TRBD1. The length of the CDR3 is 14 residues. V lost 5 bases to trimming and J lost 5 bases; unmatched junction nucleotides: 10. Germline CDR1 is DFQATT and CDR2 is SNEGSKA (reference sequence).

The V and J genes are TRBV6-1 and TRBJ2-7, with D unresolved. Trimming took 8 bases from V and 1 from J, leaving 12 bases between them. This CDR3 has 13 amino acids. Germline values: CDR1 MNHNS, CDR2 SASEGT. The CDR3 protein is CASGPSSSYEQYV. In nucleotides, the CDR3 is TGTGCCAGCGGCCCCTCATCGTCCTACGAGCAGTACGTC.

The V call is TRBV27, the J call TRBJ2-4, with D perhaps TRBD1 (5 bases). Germline values: CDR1 MNHEY, CDR2 SMNVEV (reference sequence). CDR3 length: 15 residues. V lost 8 bases, J lost 0 bases, and 14 bases lay in between. CDR3 sequence (DNA): TGTGCCAGCCCTCAGACAGCTCTAGCCAAAAACATTCAGTACTTC. Its protein product is CASPQTALAKNIQYF.

The V gene is TRBV27, the J gene TRBJ1-6; 8 bases map to TRBD1. The CDR3 totals 15 residues. V lost 8 bases, J lost 10 bases, and 13 bases stayed unmatched. Germline V lookup: CDR1 MNHEY, CDR2 SMNVEV (reference sequence). The CDR3 sequence: CASRPRDRSGSPLHF. DNA for the CDR3: TGTGCCAGCCGCCCCCGGGACAGGTCGGGATCACCCCTCCACTTT.

The chain has TRBV11-2 and TRBJ2-1; 10 positions match TRBD2. The CDR3 length is 14 residues. The V gene's germline CDR1 is SGHAT and CDR2 FQNNGV. V trimming: 5 bases; J trimming: 9 bases; junction bases outside the gene matches: 7. DNA for the CDR3: TGTGCCAGCAGCCCCCTAGCGGGAGCGGGTGAGCAGTTCTTC. Its protein is CASSPLAGAGEQFF.

This clonotype was picked up many times. The gene calls are TRBV19 and TRBJ2-3; no clear D. The CDR3 length is 12 residues. Trimming stripped 4 bases from V and 5 bases from J, with 7 bases between. Looked up from germline, CDR1 is LNHDA and CDR2 is SQIVND (reference sequence). CDR3 sequence: CASSTSGDTQYF. Here the CDR3 DNA reads TGTGCCAGTAGTACATCAGGAGATACGCAGTATTTT.

This clonotype was observed at least ten times. In DNA, the CDR3 is TGTGCCAGCAGCTTACAAAGGGGGCTAGCGGTCGGGCAGTTCTTC. Residues: CASSLQRGLAVGQFF. V and J are TRBV7-8 and TRBJ2-1; D tentatively fits TRBD1 or TRBD2 (7 bases each). Germline lookup yields CDR1 SGHVS and CDR2 FQNEAQ. Trimming left V 2 bases short and J 12 bases short, with 20 bases between. The CDR3 totals 15 residues.

This clonotype has only a few counts. This sequence joins TRBV6-1 and TRBJ1-2; D gene ambiguous. The CDR3 loop spans 14 amino acids. The V and J ends lost 6 bases and 5 bases respectively, with 16 bases between them. Looked up from germline, CDR1 is MNHNS and CDR2 is SASEGT. As DNA, the CDR3 is TGTGCCAGCAGCGGGCAACCTGGGCGGTATGGCTACACCTTC. This gives the protein CASSGQPGRYGYTF.

The chain has TRBV2 and TRBJ2-1; D assignment may be TRBD1 or TRBD2 (5 bases each). The CDR3 is 14 residues long. In germline, CDR1 is SNHLY, CDR2 FYNNEI. Trimming removed 11 bases at V and 1 base at J, with 15 bases between. The CDR3: CAVPLGESYNEQFF. CDR3 coding DNA: TGTGCCGTTCCTTTGGGGGAGTCCTACAATGAGCAGTTCTTC.

There are a few counts of this clonotype. V usage is TRBV27 and J usage is TRBJ2-2, with 11 bases matching TRBD2. Trimming at V came to 1 base and at J to 5 bases, leaving 6 bases not matched to a gene. Germline V gene lookup returns CDR1 MNHEY and CDR2 SMNVEV (reference sequence). This CDR3 has 17 residues. The CDR3 region is CASSLYGTSGSTGELFF. Written as DNA, the CDR3 is TGTGCCAGCAGTTTATATGGGACTAGCGGTTCTACCGGGGAGCTGTTTTTT.

This clonotype has a handful of counts. The V gene is TRBV12-3 or TRBV12-4, the J gene TRBJ2-1, with 7 bases lining up with TRBD2. This CDR3 contains 14 residues. The junction had 14 bases not matched to a gene; V was cut back by 6 bases and J by 12 bases. The CDR3 DNA reads as TGTGCCAGCAGCTCTTTCTCCCGACTAGCCGGGCAGTTCTTC. Its translation is CASSSFSRLAGQFF.